The T cell receptor (beta chain) described here comes from a study of blood T cell repertoires in COVID-19. Turning to the study itself: Italy, Spain and the United States were the sources of the convalescent and acute COVID-19 samples. Sample material is recorded as cDNA or gDNA derived from T cells, B-cell-depleted T cells, or PBMCs.

Authors' processing steps: For nucleated cells, counts were estimated from reference gene primer amplification. Using immunoSEQ multiplex PCR, the repertoire was profiled, and TCRdb retains in-frame clones only, with some absent. V, J and clone size reflect that table, while D and trimming were determined from the DNA. Among over 150,000 clones listed, more than 60% were seen once. The sequencing input was peripheral blood. This clonotype was sampled from a man between 65 and 85 years old with acute or convalescent COVID-19.

This CDR3 is CASSLQGLLGQYF. CDR3 in DNA: TGTGCCAGCAGTTTACAGGGGTTACTAGGGCAGTACTTC. The chain recombines TRBV28 with TRBJ2-7; a weak D match, TRBD1 (6 bases). CDR1 and CDR2 (germline): MDHEN, SYDVKM. Between the trimmed V and J ends, which lost 2 bases and 9 bases, there was a span of 14 bases. The CDR3 extends over 13 amino acids.